Each of the 10 T cell receptor beta chains below was sequenced from the same sample in a study of blood T cell repertoires in COVID-19. The repertoire was sequenced with immunoSEQ multiplex PCR; TCRdb's copy has only in-frame clones and lacks some. The profile shows around 620,000 clones, 85% to 90% of them singletons. Sequencing was performed on peripheral blood. These receptor sequences come from a woman in her late teens or twenties with acute or convalescent COVID-19.

The chain links TRBV5-5 to TRBJ1-3; D remains ambiguous. The CDR3 sequence is 14 residues long. V was clipped by 0 bases and J by 4 bases, with 8 bases between them. Germline V lookup: CDR1 SGHKS, CDR2 YYEKEE (reference sequence). CDR3: CASSLASGGNTIYF. The CDR3 DNA reads as TGTGCCAGCAGCTTGGCTTCCGGGGGAAACACCATATATTTT.

The J gene is TRBJ2-1, the V gene TRBV5-4; tentative D call: TRBD2 (7 bases). The germline V gene has CDR1 SGHNT and CDR2 YYREEE (reference sequence). V was trimmed by 2 bases and J by 7 bases, leaving 10 bases between them. CDR3 length equals 13 residues. As DNA, the CDR3 is TGTGCCAGCAGCTTAGGGGGGGCAAATGAGCAGTTCTTC. The encoded protein is CASSLGGANEQFF.

The chain is built from TRBV30 and TRBJ2-2; 9 bases are a match to TRBD1. This CDR3 has 14 residues. Losses at the gene ends were 5 bases for V and 4 bases for J; bases not matched to a gene: 5. Germline V lookup: CDR1 GTSNPN, CDR2 SVGIG (reference sequence). The CDR3 here is CAWGGQGRTGELFF. CDR3 bases: TGTGCCTGGGGGGGACAGGGCCGCACCGGGGAGCTGTTTTTT.

This chain connects TRBV4-3 to TRBJ1-1; tentatively, D is TRBD1 (5 bases). This CDR3 comprises 17 residues. Trimming pared 0 bases from V and 4 bases from J, leaving 18 bases between. The germline V gene encodes CDR1 LGHNA and CDR2 YSLEER. For the CDR3, the DNA is TGCGCCAGCAGCCAAGAAATTCCCGGGGGGGTGAGCACTGAAGCTTTCTTT. It yields the protein CASSQEIPGGVSTEAFF.

The V and J genes are TRBV27 and TRBJ1-1; possibly TRBD1 for D (5 bases). Germline loops: CDR1 MNHEY, CDR2 SMNVEV (reference sequence). The V and J ends lost 2 bases and 5 bases respectively, with 18 bases between them. This CDR3 has 16 residues. Here the CDR3 DNA reads TGTGCCAGCAGTTTACTGGGATGGGGGGTGGGAACTGAAGCTTTCTTT. Protein sequence: CASSLLGWGVGTEAFF.

V gene TRBV5-1 combines with J gene TRBJ1-1; 7 bases are shared with TRBD1. V was pared by 3 bases and J by 1 base, with 6 bases of the junction left unmatched. The CDR3 runs 15 residues. The germline V gene encodes CDR1 SGHRS and CDR2 YFSETQ. The CDR3 reads CASSWARQGNTEAFF. The CDR3 DNA is TGCGCCAGCAGCTGGGCCCGACAGGGGAACACTGAAGCTTTCTTT.

V gene TRBV6-5 combines with J gene TRBJ1-1, with D uncertain. CDR3 size: 14 residues. The germline V gene has CDR1 MNHEY and CDR2 SVGAGI. Between the trimmed V and J ends, which lost 6 bases and 0 bases, there was a span of 11 bases. CDR3 in amino acids: CASSETKMNTEAFF. CDR3 DNA: TGTGCCAGCAGCGAGACAAAGATGAACACTGAAGCTTTCTTT.

The sample holds one count of this clone. The chain combines TRBV7-8 with TRBJ1-2, with D perhaps TRBD1 (5 bases). This CDR3 contains 14 residues. V was trimmed by 1 base and J by 4 bases, leaving 10 bases between them. In germline, CDR1 is SGHVS, CDR2 FQNEAQ. The CDR3 DNA follows: TGTGCCAGCAGCTTAGGGGGCCCCATCTATGGCTACACCTTC. Translation gives CASSLGGPIYGYTF.

The rearrangement links TRBV12-5 to TRBJ2-5; 14 bases are a match to TRBD2. V lost 1 base and J lost 5; bases outside the gene matches: 9. The germline V gene has CDR1 LGHNT and CDR2 FRNRAP. The CDR3 consists of 18 residues. This CDR3 is CASGLASTSGGAFETQYF. Written as DNA, the CDR3 is TGTGCTAGTGGTTTGGCATCGACTAGCGGGGGGGCTTTTGAGACCCAGTACTTC.

The chain couples TRBV4-2 to TRBJ2-1, with 11 bases lining up with TRBD2. The CDR3 is 20 amino acids. Germline CDR1 LGHNA, CDR2 YNFKEQ. V lost 4 bases and J lost 0; bases outside the gene matches: 14. The CDR3 protein is CASSPVPLAGGSNSYNEQFF. CDR3 nucleotides: TGTGCCAGCAGCCCCGTGCCGCTAGCGGGGGGCAGTAACTCCTACAATGAGCAGTTCTTC.